These 8 T cell receptor beta chains were all obtained from the same sample, sequenced in a study of T cells after somatic rescue of genetic block. Only in-frame clones appear in the TCRdb table, and some are missing; sequencing was by immunoSEQ multiplex PCR. The table has 88,000 or so clones, approximately 90% seen once. The specimen was peripheral blood mononuclear cells (PBMCs). All receptors derive from a woman aged 18 to 35.

The genes are TRBV2 and TRBJ1-1; D unclear. V shed 2 bases and J shed 0 bases, with 13 bases lying between them. This CDR3 comprises 16 residues. Germline lookup yields CDR1 SNHLY and CDR2 FYNNEI. The CDR3 DNA sequence: TGTGCCAGCAGTGAATGGGCAGCGAATCTGAACACTGAAGCTTTCTTT. Its protein product is CASSEWAANLNTEAFF.

Written as DNA, the CDR3 is TGTGCCAGCTCACCAAGTCTCGGCGCCTACAATGAGCAGTTCTTC. It encodes CASSPSLGAYNEQFF. The V and J genes are TRBV18 and TRBJ2-1; unclear D gene. Germline-derived CDR1 and CDR2 are KGHSH and LQKENI. The V end lost 2 bases, the J end lost 2 bases, and 10 bases lay between the germline ends. CDR3 length: 15 amino acids. The variable domain in full, with the rest retrieved from reference TRBV18 and TRBJ2-1, is NAGVMQNPRHLVRRRGQEARLRCSPMKGHSHVYWYRQLPEEGLKFMVYLQKENIIDESGMPKERFSAEFPKEGPSILRIQQVVRGDSAAYFCASSPSLGAYNEQFFGPGTRLTVL.

V usage is TRBV6-1 and J usage is TRBJ2-7; tentatively, D is TRBD1 (6 bases). Germline V gene lookup returns CDR1 MNHNS and CDR2 SASEGT. V was pared by 3 bases and J by 3 bases, with 12 bases between. This CDR3 contains 14 residues. The CDR3: CASSEGHLLYEQYF. In DNA, the CDR3 is TGTGCCAGCAGTGAGGGACACCTACTCTACGAGCAGTACTTC.

The V gene is TRBV4-2, the J gene TRBJ2-7, with D unclear. The CDR3 covers 12 residues. Germline V gives CDR1 LGHNA, CDR2 YNFKEQ. Trimming left V 1 base short and J 7 bases short, with 8 bases between. CDR3 loop: CASSQGHLEQYF. The CDR3 DNA sequence: TGTGCCAGCAGCCAAGGGCACTTGGAGCAGTACTTC.

The J gene is TRBJ2-7, the V gene TRBV15, with D possibly called TRBD1 or TRBD2 (6 bases each). The CDR3 extends over 15 amino acids. V gave up 5 bases and J gave up 0 bases, with 14 bases separating them. Per germline, CDR1 LNHNV and CDR2 YYDKDF (reference sequence). The CDR3 spells CATSPTGAPSYEQYF. CDR3 bases: TGTGCCACCAGCCCTACGGGGGCCCCCTCCTACGAGCAGTACTTC.

V is TRBV2 and J is TRBJ2-1; 13 bases align to TRBD2. Germline CDR1 reads SNHLY; CDR2 reads FYNNEI. With V trimmed by 3 bases and J by 4 bases, 9 bases remained unmatched. The CDR3 length is 18 residues. This CDR3 reads CASSDLKGLAGPYNEQFF. Written as DNA, the CDR3 is TGTGCCAGCAGTGACCTGAAGGGACTAGCGGGACCTTACAATGAGCAGTTCTTC.

The rearrangement joins TRBV5-1 to TRBJ2-1; possibly TRBD2 for D (6 bases). This CDR3 spans 15 amino acids. Deletions cut 4 bases from V and 4 bases from J, with 15 bases between. Germline assignment: CDR1 SGHRS and CDR2 YFSETQ. The CDR3 protein is CASSPGLATYNEQFF. CDR3 in DNA: TGCGCCAGCAGCCCGGGGCTAGCGACTTACAATGAGCAGTTCTTC.

This clone appeared once. The chain employs TRBV27 and TRBJ2-2; either TRBD1 or TRBD2 may supply D (5 bases each). The CDR3 covers 15 residues. Germline V gene lookup returns CDR1 MNHEY and CDR2 SMNVEV (reference sequence). The V end lost 3 bases, the J end lost 3 bases, and 11 bases lay between the germline ends. The DNA of the CDR3 is TGTGCCAGCAGTTTTACGGGGACCGACACCGGGGAGCTGTTTTTT. This codes for CASSFTGTDTGELFF.